The 9 T cell receptor beta chains presented below share a single source sample, sequenced in a study of T-cell memory formation after mild COVID-19. TCRdb processed the 5' RACE reads anew with MiXCR; each CDR3 protein has one entry. The sample lists 250,000 to 400,000 distinct CDR3 sequences, around an eighth occurring once. Sequences were obtained from PBMCs or a T cell subset sorted from them (not recorded which). The receptors here all came from a man between 18 and 35 years old who had mild COVID-19 (a few samples of this study predate the infection). Cell type and time point are not known.

The sample holds a few counts of this clonotype. This chain connects TRBV12-3 or TRBV12-4 to TRBJ1-1; no clear D gene. The CDR3 totals 15 residues. Trimming took off 7 bases at V and 1 base at J, with 16 bases between the two ends. This CDR3 reads CASTPGRGGNTEAFF. In DNA form, the CDR3 reads TGTGCCAGCACCCCGGGCCGAGGTGGGAACACTGAAGCTTTCTTT.

This sequence joins TRBV24-1 and TRBJ2-1, with TRBD2 matching over 7 bases. Germline CDR1 is KGHDR and CDR2 is SFDVKD. The junction had 11 bases not matched to a gene; V was cut back by 3 bases and J by 7 bases. The CDR3 loop spans 16 amino acids. The chain's CDR3 is CATSDPGGTKPNEQFF. CDR3 DNA sequence: TGTGCCACCAGTGATCCGGGCGGGACTAAACCTAATGAGCAGTTCTTC.

This clonotype showed up many times. The rearrangement links TRBV7-2 to TRBJ2-5; the D gene is possibly TRBD1 (5 bases). The CDR3 loop spans 13 amino acids. Trimming left V 5 bases short and J 8 bases short, with 15 bases between. CDR1 SGHTA and CDR2 FQGNSA come from the germline V gene. The CDR3 loop is CASSVGRSGTQYF. Here the CDR3 DNA reads TGTGCCAGCAGCGTGGGGCGGTCCGGAACCCAGTACTTC.

This chain links TRBV7-8 with TRBJ1-4; weak D call: TRBD1 (6 bases). The germline V and J ends were trimmed by 1 base and 8 bases, with 17 bases remaining between them. The germline V gene has CDR1 SGHVS and CDR2 FQNEAQ. This CDR3 is built from 16 residues. The CDR3 region has the DNA TGTGCCAGCAGCTTAGGCGACAGGACGGGGATGGAAAAACTGTTTTTT. Translating it yields CASSLGDRTGMEKLFF.

The chain is built from TRBV12-5 and TRBJ2-5; D is ambiguous. The CDR3 totals 13 residues. The V end lost 4 bases, the J end lost 5 bases, and 11 bases lay between the germline ends. CDR1 is LGHNT and CDR2 is FRNRAP in the germline V gene. CDR3 in amino acids: CASGSNSEETQYF. CDR3 DNA sequence: TGTGCTAGTGGTTCAAACTCGGAGGAGACCCAGTACTTC.

The sample holds a few counts of this clonotype. The chain carries TRBV5-4 and TRBJ1-1; D unclear. Trimming took off 0 bases at V and 1 base at J, with 10 bases between the two ends. Looked up from germline, CDR1 is SGHNT and CDR2 is YYREEE (reference sequence). The CDR3 loop spans 15 amino acids. The CDR3 DNA reads as TGTGCCAGCAGCTTGGTACCAACGGCGAACACTGAAGCTTTCTTT. Protein sequence: CASSLVPTANTEAFF.

This clonotype was detected ten times or more. The CDR3 loop is CASSLDRENSPLHF. DNA for the CDR3: TGCGCCAGCAGCTTGGACCGGGAGAATTCACCCCTCCACTTT. V usage is TRBV5-1 and J usage is TRBJ1-6; D gene ambiguous. This CDR3 comprises 14 residues. Per the germline V gene, CDR1 is SGHRS and CDR2 is YFSETQ. V lost 0 bases and J 7 bases, leaving 8 bases between the germline ends.

The chain recombines TRBV30 with TRBJ1-4; D remains unclear. Germline CDR1 GTSNPN, CDR2 SVGIG (reference sequence). Trimming removed 0 bases from V and 8 bases from J, with 4 bases in between. The CDR3 spans 11 residues. CDR3 in amino acids: CAWSVSEKLFF. The CDR3, as DNA: TGTGCCTGGAGTGTATCCGAAAAACTGTTTTTT.

There are a few counts of this clonotype. V usage is TRBV28 and J usage is TRBJ1-6; no reliable D call. The CDR3 totals 16 residues. Germline lookup yields CDR1 MDHEN and CDR2 SYDVKM. V shed 1 base and J shed 2 bases, with 9 bases lying between them. Here the CDR3 reads CASSLSRWTYNSPLHF. The CDR3 nucleotides read TGTGCCAGCAGTTTATCCAGGTGGACCTATAATTCACCCCTCCACTTT.